Shown below are 20 T cell receptor beta chains from a single sample sequenced in a study of early T cells in non-severe SARS-CoV-2 infection. One entry per CDR3 protein results from TCRdb running MiXCR on the 5' RACE reads. The sample lists about 21,000 distinct CDR3 sequences; about 4.5% were seen once. The sequencing input was whole blood. These receptors were collected from an adult who was a healthcare worker with PCR-confirmed SARS-CoV-2 infection or an uninfected control (not recorded which).

By its share, this clonotype is medium-sized. J is TRBJ2-1 and V is TRBV3-1; perhaps TRBD2 as D (5 bases). This CDR3 has 15 residues. The germline CDR1 and CDR2 sequences are LGHDT and YNNKEL (reference sequence). The V end was cut by 3 bases, the J end by 4 bases, with 13 bases between. The chain's CDR3 is CASSQDLAAYNEQFF. CDR3 DNA: TGTGCCAGCAGCCAGGACCTAGCCGCATACAATGAGCAGTTCTTC.

This clonotype was seen ten or more times. This chain uses TRBV5-1 with TRBJ2-4; D is tentatively TRBD1 or TRBD2 (5 bases each). The V gene's germline CDR1 is SGHRS and CDR2 YFSETQ. The V gene lost 4 bases and the J gene lost 0 bases, with 11 bases spanning the gap. The CDR3 totals 15 residues. The DNA of the CDR3 is TGCGCCAGCAGCCCGAGGGGTCTAGCCAAAAACATTCAGTACTTC. Amino acid sequence: CASSPRGLAKNIQYF.

The table lists this clonotype with many counts. CDR3 sequence: CASSPGTSGETQYF. CDR3 coding DNA: TGCGCCAGCAGCCCGGGGACCTCCGGAGAGACCCAGTACTTC. The rearrangement joins TRBV5-1 to TRBJ2-5, with D perhaps given as TRBD1 or TRBD2 (5 bases each). The CDR3 runs to 14 residues. Germline V lookup: CDR1 SGHRS, CDR2 YFSETQ. Trimming removed 4 bases from V and 4 bases from J, with 14 bases in between.

In its sample, this clonotype was seen many times. The gene calls are TRBV6-6 and TRBJ2-2, with 8 bases aligning to TRBD1. V lost 2 bases to trimming and J lost 4 bases; unmatched junction nucleotides: 6. CDR1 MNHNY and CDR2 SVGAGI come from the germline V gene (reference sequence). This CDR3 has 16 residues. CDR3 loop: CASSYPQGAGTGELFF. The CDR3, as DNA: TGTGCCAGCAGTTACCCCCAGGGGGCGGGCACCGGGGAGCTGTTTTTT.

This chain joins TRBV7-9 and TRBJ2-4; D perhaps matches TRBD1 (6 bases). Germline V gene data show CDR1 as SEHNR and CDR2 as FQNEAQ (reference sequence). The CDR3 spans 16 residues. V dropped 5 bases and J dropped 0 bases, with 14 bases sitting between them. The CDR3 DNA sequence: TGTGCCAGCAGCCGAGGGACACCTCTAGCCAAAAACATTCAGTACTTC. Encoded protein: CASSRGTPLAKNIQYF.

The rearrangement links TRBV11-2 to TRBJ1-3, with a weak D call TRBD1 (5 bases). Germline V gives CDR1 SGHAT, CDR2 FQNNGV. The CDR3 has 16 amino acids. Trimming removed 5 bases at V and 0 bases at J, with 14 bases between. The CDR3 sequence is CASSPIRQTSGNTIYF. For the CDR3, the DNA is TGTGCCAGCAGCCCCATACGACAGACCTCTGGAAACACCATATATTTT.

This clonotype was recorded many times. The chain combines TRBV11-2 with TRBJ1-5; D unresolved. The CDR3 runs 13 residues. Trimming took off 0 bases at V and 5 bases at J, with 5 bases between the two ends. CDR1 and CDR2 (germline): SGHAT, FQNNGV. This chain's CDR3 is CASSLDTYQPQHF. The CDR3 DNA reads as TGTGCCAGCAGCTTAGACACCTATCAGCCCCAGCATTTT.

This chain joins TRBV20-1 and TRBJ2-3; the match to TRBD2 covers 11 bases. The junction had 4 bases not matched to a gene; V was cut back by 0 bases and J by 2 bases. The V gene's germline CDR1 is DFQATT and CDR2 SNEGSKA (reference sequence). This CDR3 region has 16 residues. The CDR3 sequence: CSARELLAGDTDTQYF. In DNA, the CDR3 is TGCAGTGCTAGAGAACTACTAGCGGGAGACACAGATACGCAGTATTTT.

By share of the sample, this clonotype is medium-sized. The V and J genes are TRBV5-1 and TRBJ2-7; D ambiguous. The CDR3 extends over 13 amino acids. V was shortened by 0 bases and J by 1 base, with 5 bases between the two germline ends. The germline CDR1 and CDR2 sequences are SGHRS and YFSETQ. CDR3 bases: TGCGCCAGCAGCTTGGCCGGGTCCTACGAGCAGTACTTC. Translated: CASSLAGSYEQYF.

This clonotype has ten or more counts. The gene calls are TRBV24-1 and TRBJ2-7; the D is unclear. The CDR3 totals 11 residues. Germline CDR1 reads KGHDR; CDR2 reads SFDVKD. V lost 4 bases, J lost 3 bases, and 3 bases lay in between. The CDR3 spells CATSDSYEQYF. The CDR3 region has the DNA TGTGCCACCAGTGACAGCTACGAGCAGTACTTC.

This clonotype occurred a few times. This chain links TRBV6-1 with TRBJ1-2, with unresolved D. This CDR3 has 15 amino acids. From germline, CDR1 is MNHNS and CDR2 SASEGT. Trimming took 4 bases from V and 4 from J, leaving 16 bases between them. CDR3: CASSGGQTITYGYTF. In nucleotides, the CDR3 is TGTGCCAGCAGTGGAGGCCAGACTATTACCTATGGCTACACCTTC.

This clonotype showed up many times. At one end, the junction sequence differs from germline, possibly due to a read error. This chain joins TRBV24-1 and TRBJ1-3; D uncertain. Germline V lookup: CDR1 KGHDR, CDR2 SFDVKD. The length of the CDR3 is 14 residues. This CDR3 is CATCDLSSGNTIYF. CDR3 in DNA: TGTGCCACCTGTGACCTTTCCTCTGGAAACACCATATATTTT.

The genes are TRBV18 and TRBJ2-7; TRBD2 aligns across 11 bases. The germline V gene has CDR1 KGHSH and CDR2 LQKENI. This CDR3 is built from 15 residues. V lost 6 bases, J lost 2 bases, and 6 bases stayed unmatched. The CDR3 loop is CASSPGTSGTYEQYF. For the CDR3, the DNA is TGTGCCAGCTCCCCTGGGACTAGCGGAACCTACGAGCAGTACTTC.

This clonotype came up many times. V usage is TRBV18 and J usage is TRBJ2-7; D is uncertain. This CDR3 is 14 amino acids long. V lost 0 bases to trimming and J lost 2 bases, with 8 bases between them. Germline V CDR1 and CDR2: KGHSH, LQKENI. Here the CDR3 reads CASSPPQVTYEQYF. The CDR3 region has the DNA TGTGCCAGCTCACCACCGCAGGTAACCTACGAGCAGTACTTC.

At least ten counts were recorded for this clonotype. This rearrangement joins TRBV7-2 to TRBJ1-2; the match to TRBD1 covers 9 bases. Germline CDR1 and CDR2: SGHTA and FQGNSA. This CDR3 has 14 residues. V trimming: 5 bases; J trimming: 6 bases; junction bases outside the gene matches: 7. The CDR3 region is CASSQDRGGDGYTF. CDR3 nucleotides: TGTGCCAGCAGCCAGGACAGGGGAGGCGATGGCTACACCTTC.

In this sample, this clonotype turned up a few times. The V call is TRBV6-5, the J call TRBJ1-1; D possibly corresponds to TRBD1 (5 bases). CDR1 is MNHEY, CDR2 SVGAGI, per germline. V was cut by 2 bases and J by 2 bases, with 9 bases left in between. This CDR3 comprises 14 residues. This CDR3 is CASSYDSLNTEAFF. The DNA of the CDR3 is TGTGCCAGCAGTTACGACAGTCTTAACACTGAAGCTTTCTTT.

The CDR3 is CASSVAGASGNTIYF. CDR3 in DNA: TGTGCCAGCAGCGTAGCCGGGGCGTCAGGAAACACCATATATTTT. The V gene is TRBV9, the J gene TRBJ1-3; D might be TRBD1 (5 bases). CDR3 length equals 15 residues. Germline values: CDR1 SGDLS, CDR2 YYNGEE. V was clipped by 0 bases and J by 4 bases, with 11 bases between them.

In this sample, this clonotype turned up many times. The chain links TRBV12-3 or TRBV12-4 to TRBJ2-4; 11 positions agree with TRBD2. J lost 6 bases, V lost 6 bases, and 7 bases had no gene match. The CDR3 is made up of 15 amino acids. This CDR3 is CASRGSGTSGNIQYF. Here the CDR3 DNA reads TGTGCCAGCAGGGGTTCCGGGACTAGCGGAAACATTCAGTACTTC.

The table lists this clonotype with a few counts. The genes are TRBV5-4 and TRBJ1-1; D is possibly TRBD1 (6 bases). Germline V gene lookup returns CDR1 SGHNT and CDR2 YYREEE (reference sequence). Trimming took off 5 bases at V and 8 bases at J, with 19 bases between the two ends. CDR3 size: 14 residues. CDR3 protein: CASRPGQSIREAFF. CDR3 DNA: TGTGCCAGCAGACCCGGACAGTCCATTAGAGAAGCTTTCTTT.

This clonotype occurred many times. This chain links TRBV7-9 with TRBJ2-7; 8 bases map to TRBD1. From germline, CDR1 is SEHNR and CDR2 FQNEAQ (reference sequence). V was clipped by 5 bases and J by 6 bases; unmatched bases: 3. CDR3 length: 12 residues. The CDR3 DNA is TGTGCCAGCAGCCTTGACAGGGGCGAGCAGTACTTC. Translating gives CASSLDRGEQYF.